This entry is about one TCR beta chain. Its antigen is still unknown. The sample is drawn from a study of lymphopenia after photon versus proton radiotherapy. Broader study findings: Post-nadir diversity loss with photons came from oligoclonal expansion, particularly CD8+ Temra cells.

The repertoire was sequenced with immunoSEQ multiplex PCR; TCRdb's copy has only in-frame clones and lacks some. Found here are about 160,000 clones, around nine tenths of them singletons; the top ten hold approximately 4.8%. This CDR3 has 13 amino acids. The J segment lost 2 bases and the V segment lost 3 bases, leaving 3 bases of the junction unmatched. Germline V gene sequence: CDR1 SQVTM, CDR2 ANQGSEA. The gene calls are TRBV29-1 and TRBJ1-2, with 7 bases that match TRBD1. Sequencing used peripheral blood, obtained from a patient treated with photon-based radiotherapy. The TCR originated in a man in his forties or fifties with gastric cancer. The CDR3 bases are TGCAGCGTTGACCCGACAGGGAACTATGGCTACACCTTC. This encodes CSVDPTGNYGYTF. Full variable domain (outside the CDR3, taken from reference TRBV29-1 and TRBJ1-2): SAVISQKPSRDICQRGTSLTIQCQVDSQVTMMFWYRQQPGQSLTLIATANQGSEATYESGFVIDKFPISRPNLTFSTLTVSNMSPEDSSIYLCSVDPTGNYGYTFGSGTRLTVV.